The next 21 T cell receptor beta chains were all read from a single sample in a study of CD8+ T cells in alopecia areata. In each case, RNA was isolated and then reverse transcribed into cDNA as the sequencing template. The protocol was immunoSEQ multiplex PCR, while the TCRdb copy is restricted to in-frame clones and leaves out a portion. The repertoire shows approximately 280,000 clones, none seen only once; the top ten take 1.2%. Cells pooled from cutaneous lymph nodes were sorted on CD4, CD8alpha, NKG2D, NKG2ACE and other markers. The sequencing sample was made of CD4+ T cells sorted from a lymph node. Receptor source: a C3H/HeJ mouse with alopecia areata. MHC haplotype here: H2-k.

The table lists this clone with a few counts. Gene names are the mouse ones. The read halts 4 residues ahead of the CDR3 end, with the missing end drawn from the germline J gene. Other DNA sequences in the same sample also yield this CDR3. The chain joins TRBV13-1 to TRBJ2-1, with 8 nucleotides matching TRBD2. Looked up from germline, CDR1 is NSHNY and CDR2 is SYGAGN. V lost 0 bases to trimming and J lost 2 bases; unmatched junction nucleotides: 1. The CDR3 consists of 15 residues. CDR3 protein: CASSDVGGDYAEQFF. CDR3 DNA (partial): TGTGCCAGCAGTGATGTGGGGGGGGACTATGCT.

This clone occurred a few times. Gene names and germline refer to mouse. The read is 3 residues too short to cover the CDR3 end, so that end is filled in from the germline J gene. The chain couples TRBV1 to TRBJ1-6; TRBD1 aligns across 8 bases. TRBJ1-6 is given ORF status, its function remaining uncertain. Germline V gives CDR1 NSQYPW, CDR2 LRSPGD (reference sequence). This CDR3 contains 15 residues. V lost 3 bases, J lost 6 bases, and 4 bases stayed unmatched. The CDR3 reads CTCSASGGFNSPLYF. Incomplete CDR3 DNA: TGCACCTGCAGTGCGTCAGGGGGCTTTAATTCGCCC.

Comment on this clone: Mouse gene names and germline throughout. The read gets to within 4 residues of the CDR3 end, and the germline J gene fills in the rest. The chain uses TRBV13-2 and TRBJ2-3, with D possibly TRBD1 on 6 matching bases. There are 15 residues in the CDR3. V gave up 4 bases and J gave up 0 bases, with 12 bases separating them. Germline values: CDR1 NNHNN, CDR2 SYGAGS (reference sequence). The CDR3 DNA, read in part, is TGTGCCAGCGGTCCGGGACAAACTAGTGCAGAA. Its protein product is CASGPGQTSAE. The CDR3 in its entirety is CASGPGQTSAETLYF.

There are a few counts of this clone. Genes and germline come from the mouse. Read sequence stops 4 residues before the CDR3 end, and the germline J gene provides the missing end. The genes are TRBV13-1 and TRBJ2-4; tentatively, D is TRBD1 (6 bases). This CDR3 is 14 amino acids long. Germline V gives CDR1 NSHNY, CDR2 SYGAGN. Trimming left V 5 bases short and J 0 bases short, with 10 bases between. CDR3 in amino acids: CASRDSASQNTLYF. The covered CDR3 bases are TGTGCCAGCAGGGACAGCGCTAGTCAAAAC.

A note on this clone: Germline and genes here are mouse. The CDR3 goes on 4 residues after the read ends, and that part is filled in from the germline J gene. This sequence joins TRBV13-2 and TRBJ1-4, with D possibly matching TRBD1 (5 bases). The CDR3 extends over 14 amino acids. The V gene's germline CDR1 is NNHNN and CDR2 SYGAGS (reference sequence). CDR3 sequence: CASGDAWGVERLFF. Partial CDR3 DNA: TGTGCCAGCGGTGATGCCTGGGGGGTCGAA.

This clone was counted between two and nine times. Gene names denote mouse genes. The read stops 4 residues short of the end of the CDR3; the missing end is completed from the germline J gene. The chain uses TRBV13-1 and TRBJ2-5, with a tentative D call TRBD1 (6 bases). Deletions cut 8 bases from V and 1 base from J, with 8 bases between. This CDR3 comprises 12 residues. CDR1 is NSHNY, CDR2 SYGAGN, per germline. CDR3 sequence reads: CASSGDQDTQYF. The CDR3 DNA, read in part, is TGTGCCAGTTCAGGGGACCAAGAC.

This clone was counted many times. Mouse names are used for the genes. The CDR3 end is not reached by the read, which stops 4 residues before it; the germline J gene fills it in. This chain links TRBV17 with TRBJ2-2; tentatively, D is TRBD1 (5 bases). The CDR3 covers 15 residues. The V gene's germline CDR1 is MNHDT and CDR2 YYDKIL. Trimming shortened V by 1 base and J by 2 bases, and 8 bases separated the two germline ends. CDR3 DNA, as far as it was read: TGTGCTAGCAGTAGAGGGACAATCAACACCGGG. This encodes CASSRGTINTG. The full CDR3 is CASSRGTINTGQLYF. The full variable domain, completed using reference TRBV17 and TRBJ2-2, is DTTVKQNPRYKLARVGKPVNLICSQTMNHDTMYWYQKKPNQAPKLLLFYYDKILNREADTFEKFQSSRPNNSFCSLYIGSAGLEYSAMYLCASSRGTINTGQLYFGEGSKLTVL.

There are a few counts of this clone. Mouse gene names and germline throughout. The read gets to within 3 residues of the CDR3 end, and the germline J gene fills in the rest. This rearrangement joins TRBV13-2 to TRBJ1-6; D ambiguous. TRBJ1-6 is noted as an ORF with a role that remains uncertain. The V end was cut by 0 bases, the J end by 11 bases, with 6 bases between. This CDR3 has 12 amino acids. Germline assignment: CDR1 NNHNN and CDR2 SYGAGS (reference sequence). The part of the CDR3 DNA that was read is TGTGCCAGCGGTGATGCACAAACGCCC. It specifies CASGDAQTP. The full-length CDR3 reads as CASGDAQTPLYF.

This clone has just a few counts. Gene names denote mouse genes. The read terminates 3 residues before the CDR3 end, so the remaining end is supplied by the germline J gene. This chain links TRBV13-3 with TRBJ1-6, with no clear D. TRBJ1-6 is classed as an ORF, of uncertain function. Germline values: CDR1 NNHDY, CDR2 SYVADS. V lost 2 bases and J 4 bases, leaving 7 bases between the germline ends. There are 14 residues in the CDR3. CDR3 protein: CASSEYRYNSPLYF. CDR3 DNA, as far as it was read: TGTGCCAGCAGTGAATACAGATATAATTCGCCC.

This clone was seen ten or more times. The gene symbols are mouse symbols. Read data end 4 residues before the CDR3 end; the end is taken from the germline J gene. The chain recombines TRBV13-3 with TRBJ2-2; TRBD2 might be the D (6 bases). The CDR3 contains 15 residues. Trimming shortened V by 5 bases and J by 0 bases, and 11 bases separated the two germline ends. The germline gives CDR1 NNHDY, CDR2 SYVADS. CDR3 DNA (partial): TGTGCCAGCAGGATCTGGGGATCAAACACCGGG. It codes for CASRIWGSNTG. From start to end, the CDR3 is CASRIWGSNTGQLYF.

With respect to this clone: Germline and genes here are mouse. From the germline J gene comes the end of the CDR3, since the read stops 4 residues before it. This rearrangement joins TRBV13-2 to TRBJ1-2; TRBD1 might be the D (5 bases). V gave up 0 bases and J gave up 2 bases, with 11 bases separating them. The CDR3 covers 15 residues. Germline V gives CDR1 NNHNN, CDR2 SYGAGS (reference sequence). The CDR3 sequence is CASGDAKAGNSDYTF. CDR3 DNA, as far as it was read: TGTGCCAGCGGTGATGCAAAGGCAGGGAACTCC.

In regard to this clone: Germline and genes here are mouse. The read stops 3 residues short of the end of the CDR3; the missing end is completed from the germline J gene. This chain links TRBV5 with TRBJ1-6, with 7 bases lining up with TRBD1. TRBJ1-6 is an ORF for which the function is uncertain. Germline trimming cut 4 bases from V and 5 bases from J; bases unmatched to any gene: 2. The CDR3 is made up of 14 amino acids. Germline V gene data show CDR1 as LGHNA and CDR2 as YNLKQL (reference sequence). The CDR3 sequence: CASSPGQHNSPLYF. The sequenced part of the CDR3 DNA is TGTGCCAGCAGCCCGGGACAGCATAATTCGCCC.

On this clone: The gene names given are mouse names. Read data end 4 residues before the CDR3 end; the end is taken from the germline J gene. Other DNA sequences of this sample code for an identical CDR3. The V and J genes are TRBV31 and TRBJ2-2; 9 nucleotides align to TRBD2. J gave up 0 bases and V 3 bases, and 2 bases lay outside the gene matches. Germline V lookup: CDR1 GKSSPN, CDR2 SITVG. CDR3 length equals 15 residues. The covered CDR3 bases are TGTGCCTGGAGCCTGGGGGGGGCAAACACCGGG. Residues: CAWSLGGANTG. The entire CDR3 reads CAWSLGGANTGQLYF.

A word on this clone: Gene names and germline refer to mouse. With the read ending 4 residues before the CDR3 end, the germline J gene is used to fill in that end. V usage is TRBV13-1 and J usage is TRBJ2-4, with a tentative D call TRBD2 (5 bases). Germline values: CDR1 NSHNY, CDR2 SYGAGN. Trimming pared 2 bases from V and 0 bases from J, leaving 13 bases between. The CDR3 runs 16 residues. The CDR3 loop is CASSEDGWGSQNTLYF. The covered CDR3 bases are TGTGCCAGCAGTGAAGATGGGTGGGGAAGTCAAAAC.

Comment on this clone: Gene labels here are mouse ones. The CDR3 end is not reached by the read, which stops 4 residues before it; the germline J gene fills it in. The sample contains more than one DNA sequence encoding this CDR3. The V gene is TRBV19, the J gene TRBJ2-1, with a tentative D call TRBD1 (6 bases). The CDR3 totals 14 residues. V lost 2 bases and J 3 bases, leaving 9 bases between the germline ends. The germline V gene encodes CDR1 FNHDT and CDR2 SITEND (reference sequence). The sequenced part of the CDR3 DNA is TGTGCCAGCAGTATCGGGACAAGCTATGCT. It specifies CASSIGTSYA. The entire CDR3 is CASSIGTSYAEQFF.

This clone was detected many times. The genes and germline here are from mouse. Coverage ceases 4 residues before the CDR3 finishes, and the germline J gene fills in the end. V gene TRBV19 combines with J gene TRBJ2-1; 9 bases map to TRBD2. Germline trimming cut 4 bases from V and 6 bases from J; bases unmatched to any gene: 5. This CDR3 comprises 14 residues. Per the germline V gene, CDR1 is FNHDT and CDR2 is SITEND (reference sequence). CDR3 DNA (partial): TGTGCCAGCAGTTCTGGGGGGGGAGTTGCT. Translating it yields CASSSGGGVA. The full CDR3 sequence reads CASSSGGGVAEQFF.

As for this clone: Mouse gene names apply. The read falls 4 residues short of the CDR3 end, and the missing part is taken from the germline J gene. The V gene is TRBV13-1, the J gene TRBJ2-1; TRBD1 agrees at 9 bases. Germline V CDR1 and CDR2: NSHNY, SYGAGN. The CDR3 contains 15 residues. The CDR3 sequence: CASSAPGQGSAEQFF. CDR3 DNA, as far as it was read: TGTGCCAGCAGTGCTCCGGGACAGGGAAGCGCT.

This clone has more than one count but fewer than ten. Gene names and germline match the mouse. The read finishes 4 residues shy of the CDR3 end, and the germline J gene is used to complete it. V and J are TRBV29 and TRBJ1-1, with TRBD1 as a possible D gene (5 bases). The V end was cut by 5 bases, the J end by 1 base, with 8 bases between. CDR1 and CDR2 from the germline V gene are MSHET and SYDVDS. CDR3 size: 13 residues. CDR3 bases read: TGTGCTAGCAGTCATCAGGGGAACACA. It is translated as CASSHQGNT. The whole CDR3 protein is CASSHQGNTEVFF.

About this clone: Mouse gene names and germline throughout. The read ends 4 residues shy of where the CDR3 ends; the end is completed using the germline J gene. This sequence joins TRBV19 and TRBJ2-1, with a possible D match to TRBD1 (6 bases). The V and J ends lost 2 bases and 1 base respectively, with 10 bases between them. The germline V gene has CDR1 FNHDT and CDR2 SITEND (reference sequence). The CDR3 length is 15 residues. The DNA read from the CDR3 is TGTGCCAGCAGTATTCTACAGGGCAACTATGCT. This sequence encodes CASSILQGNYA. The whole CDR3 sequence is CASSILQGNYAEQFF. Using reference TRBV19 and TRBJ2-1 for the parts outside the CDR3, the full variable domain is GGIITQTPKFLIGQEGQKLTLKCQQNFNHDTMYWYRQDSGKGLRLIYYSITENDLQKGDLSEGYDASREKKSSFSLTVTSAQKNEMAVFLCASSILQGNYAEQFFGPGTRLTVL.

This clone was counted a few times. Germline and genes here are mouse. The sequenced fragment ends 4 residues before the CDR3 boundary, so the rest is inferred from the germline J gene. Within the sample, other DNA sequences also encode this same CDR3. This rearrangement joins TRBV5 to TRBJ2-5; 12 bases are a match to TRBD2. CDR1 LGHNA and CDR2 YNLKQL come from the germline V gene (reference sequence). CDR3 length: 16 residues. V lost 5 bases, J lost 2 bases, and 5 bases stayed unmatched. Here the CDR3 reads CASSLRLGGRQDTQYF. Partial CDR3 DNA: TGTGCCAGCAGCTTGCGACTGGGGGGGCGCCAAGAC.

As regards this clone: Each gene name is a mouse one. Coverage ceases 3 residues before the CDR3 finishes, and the germline J gene fills in the end. This chain joins TRBV1 and TRBJ1-6; 12 bases agree with TRBD1. TRBJ1-6 is an ORF, with its function uncertain. V gave up 3 bases and J gave up 2 bases; unmatched junction bases: 5. The CDR3 runs 18 residues. Germline assignment: CDR1 NSQYPW and CDR2 LRSPGD (reference sequence). CDR3 region: CTCSASGTGGTYNSPLYF. CDR3 bases read: TGCACCTGCAGTGCGAGCGGGACAGGGGGCACCTATAATTCGCCC.